One and the same sample provided the 25 T cell receptor beta chains below, sequenced in a study of blood T cell repertoires in COVID-19. Clones were sequenced by immunoSEQ multiplex PCR, and TCRdb holds only the in-frame ones, with some missing. Of more than 200,000 clones listed, 88% are singletons. The sequenced material came from peripheral blood. These receptors were taken from a man aged 65 to 85 with acute or convalescent COVID-19.

This sequence joins TRBV5-5 and TRBJ2-7, with D unclear. The ends were cut back, 3 bases at V and 1 base at J, with 8 bases in the middle. Germline loops: CDR1 SGHKS, CDR2 YYEKEE (reference sequence). This CDR3 comprises 13 residues. DNA for the CDR3: TGTGCCAGCAGCTCACTTGCGTCCTACGAGCAGTACTTC. It codes for CASSSLASYEQYF.

This chain joins TRBV18 and TRBJ1-2; tentative D call: TRBD1 (5 bases). Trimming shortened V by 2 bases and J by 7 bases, and 17 bases separated the two germline ends. Germline CDR1 is KGHSH and CDR2 is LQKENI. The CDR3 totals 15 residues. CDR3 loop: CASSPSSQGRTGYTF. The DNA of the CDR3 is TGTGCCAGCTCACCAAGCTCCCAGGGTCGAACTGGCTACACCTTC.

This chain joins TRBV11-3 and TRBJ2-2, with D perhaps TRBD1 (5 bases). Germline loops: CDR1 SGHNT, CDR2 YENEEA. The V and J ends lost 4 bases and 5 bases respectively, with 11 bases between them. This CDR3 is 14 amino acids long. In DNA, the CDR3 is TGTGCCAGCAGCTGGCAGGGCGAGACCGGGGAGCTGTTTTTT. Its translation: CASSWQGETGELFF.

The chain combines TRBV5-4 with TRBJ2-7, with 11 bases identical to TRBD1. Germline assignment: CDR1 SGHNT and CDR2 YYREEE (reference sequence). The CDR3 consists of 14 residues. V was pared by 4 bases and J by 3 bases, with 3 bases of the junction left unmatched. The CDR3 reads CASSPGTGGYEQYF. The CDR3 coding sequence is TGTGCCAGCAGCCCAGGGACAGGGGGCTACGAGCAGTACTTC. The full variable domain, rest sourced from reference TRBV5-4 and TRBJ2-7, is ETGVTQSPTHLIKTRGQQVTLRCSSQSGHNTVSWYQQALGQGPQFIFQYYREEENGRGNFPPRFSGLQFPNYSSELNVNALELDDSALYLCASSPGTGGYEQYFGPGTRLTVT.

This chain uses TRBV5-8 with TRBJ2-5; TRBD1 matches 7 bases. V trimming: 5 bases; J trimming: 2 bases; junction bases outside the gene matches: 3. Germline V CDR1 and CDR2: SGHTS, YDEGEE. This CDR3 comprises 13 residues. CDR3 sequence reads: CASRRQGQETQYF. CDR3 bases: TGTGCCAGCAGGCGACAGGGACAAGAGACCCAGTACTTC.

DNA for the CDR3: TGTGCCAGCAGTCCCCGGACCCCTAGCCCAGATACGCAGTATTTT. It specifies CASSPRTPSPDTQYF. The chain combines TRBV28 with TRBJ2-3; TRBD2 is a possible D gene (5 bases). The CDR3 has 15 amino acids. CDR1 is MDHEN and CDR2 is SYDVKM in the germline V gene. Trimming left V 5 bases short and J 4 bases short, with 16 bases between. The complete variable domain, with remaining parts taken from reference TRBV28 and TRBJ2-3, reads DVKVTQSSRYLVKRTGEKVFLECVQDMDHENMFWYRQDPGLGLRLIYFSYDVKMKEKGDIPEGYSVSREKKERFSLILESASTNQTSMYLCASSPRTPSPDTQYFGPGTRLTVL.

V usage is TRBV12-3 or TRBV12-4 and J usage is TRBJ2-7; D might be TRBD1 (6 bases). The germline V and J ends were trimmed by 1 base and 9 bases, with 13 bases remaining between them. The CDR3 spans 13 residues. The CDR3 coding sequence is TGTGCCAGCAGTTTAGGACAGGCTCAGGGGCAGTACTTC. Translating it yields CASSLGQAQGQYF.

This chain links TRBV5-1 with TRBJ2-6; 8 bases are a match to TRBD1. Per germline, CDR1 SGHRS and CDR2 YFSETQ. Germline trimming cut 4 bases from V and 2 bases from J; bases unmatched to any gene: 2. The CDR3 sequence is 15 residues long. CDR3 region: CASSPQGAGANVLTF. The CDR3 nucleotides read TGCGCCAGCAGCCCACAGGGGGCTGGGGCCAACGTCCTGACTTTC. The full variable domain, its missing parts supplied by reference TRBV5-1 and TRBJ2-6, is KAGVTQTPRYLIKTRGQQVTLSCSPISGHRSVSWYQQTPGQGLQFLFEYFSETQRNKGNFPGRFSGRQFSNSRSEMNVSTLELGDSALYLCASSPQGAGANVLTFGAGSRLTVL.

The chain links TRBV2 to TRBJ2-5; 9 bases match TRBD1. Looked up from germline, CDR1 is SNHLY and CDR2 is FYNNEI. The V segment lost 8 bases and the J segment 2 bases; nucleotides outside the gene matches: 6. This CDR3 is built from 14 residues. The CDR3 is CASYGQGRQETQYF. CDR3 DNA sequence: TGTGCCAGCTATGGACAGGGGAGACAAGAGACCCAGTACTTC.

The chain joins TRBV4-1 to TRBJ2-1; 9 positions match TRBD1. The CDR3 extends over 15 amino acids. CDR1 MGHRA and CDR2 YSYEKL come from the germline V gene. Losses at the gene ends were 4 bases for V and 3 bases for J; bases not matched to a gene: 4. CDR3 residues: CASSLDRGGYNEQFF. The CDR3 DNA reads as TGCGCCAGCAGCCTGGACAGGGGAGGCTACAATGAGCAGTTCTTC.

The V gene is TRBV9, the J gene TRBJ2-5, with 7 nucleotides matching TRBD2. The CDR3 has 17 amino acids. Trimming at V came to 4 bases and at J to 2 bases, leaving 14 bases not matched to a gene. Germline-derived CDR1 and CDR2 are SGDLS and YYNGEE. CDR3 region: CASSPTGSGYLQETQYF. The CDR3 bases are TGTGCCAGCAGCCCCACCGGTAGCGGGTACTTACAAGAGACCCAGTACTTC. Together with reference TRBV9 and TRBJ2-5, the CDR3 gives the full variable domain: DSGVTQTPKHLITATGQRVTLRCSPRSGDLSVYWYQQSLDQGLQFLIQYYNGEERAKGNILERFSAQQFPDLHSELNLSSLELGDSALYFCASSPTGSGYLQETQYFGPGTRLLVL.

The gene calls are TRBV24-1 and TRBJ2-5; weak D call: TRBD2 (6 bases). Germline V lookup: CDR1 KGHDR, CDR2 SFDVKD. The CDR3 is 15 residues long. V lost 4 bases to trimming and J lost 5 bases, with 16 bases between them. CDR3 nucleotides: TGTGCCACCAGTGACCCTGCGCGGGGAGTGGAGACCCAGTACTTC. Its protein is CATSDPARGVETQYF.

The DNA for the CDR3 is TGCGCCAGCAGCACCGGGACTAGCGGGGTCTATGAGCAGTTCTTC. Amino acid sequence: CASSTGTSGVYEQFF. V and J are TRBV5-1 and TRBJ2-1; 13 bases are a match to TRBD2. CDR1 and CDR2 from the germline V gene are SGHRS and YFSETQ. Unmatched junction bases numbered 6, after V lost 4 bases and J lost 8 bases. The CDR3 extends over 15 amino acids.

V gene TRBV12-3 or TRBV12-4 combines with J gene TRBJ1-2; a possible D gene is TRBD1 (6 bases). The CDR3 spans 11 residues. V was shortened by 8 bases and J by 8 bases, with 12 bases between the two germline ends. This CDR3 is CASGRGGGYTF. Written as DNA, the CDR3 is TGTGCCAGCGGTAGGGGGGGCGGCTACACCTTC.

The rearrangement uses TRBV6-2 or TRBV6-3 and TRBJ2-1, with D possibly TRBD2 on 5 matching bases. Germline V gene lookup returns CDR1 MNHEY and CDR2 SVGEGT. V was shortened by 0 bases and J by 15 bases, with 24 bases between the two germline ends. The CDR3 contains 16 residues. The CDR3 loop reads CASSYSRRSIGMEWFF. CDR3 coding DNA: TGTGCCAGCAGTTACTCGAGACGGTCGATCGGGATGGAATGGTTCTTC.

The chain joins TRBV20-1 to TRBJ2-5; D uncertain. CDR1 and CDR2 (germline): DFQATT, SNEGSKA (reference sequence). CDR3 size: 11 residues. Between the trimmed V and J ends, which lost 3 bases and 5 bases, there was a span of 7 bases. CDR3 amino acids: CSASSEETQYF. The CDR3 DNA reads as TGCAGTGCTAGCTCCGAGGAGACCCAGTACTTC.

This rearrangement joins TRBV15 to TRBJ2-7; 8 bases agree with TRBD2. V lost 1 base, J lost 3 bases, and 2 bases stayed unmatched. CDR1 and CDR2 (germline): LNHNV, YYDKDF (reference sequence). The CDR3 extends over 14 amino acids. CDR3 sequence reads: CATSRAGGGYEQYF. The CDR3 DNA reads TGTGCCACCAGCAGAGCGGGGGGGGGCTACGAGCAGTACTTC.

This chain links TRBV5-4 with TRBJ2-3; D possibly corresponds to TRBD1 (6 bases). Trimming took off 5 bases at V and 2 bases at J, with 12 bases between the two ends. Germline V lookup: CDR1 SGHNT, CDR2 YYREEE (reference sequence). The CDR3 runs to 14 residues. The CDR3 DNA is TGTGCCAGCAGTGCACAGGGATACACAGATACGCAGTATTTT. It specifies CASSAQGYTDTQYF. Drawing the rest from reference TRBV5-4 and TRBJ2-3, the complete variable domain is ETGVTQSPTHLIKTRGQQVTLRCSSQSGHNTVSWYQQALGQGPQFIFQYYREEENGRGNFPPRFSGLQFPNYSSELNVNALELDDSALYLCASSAQGYTDTQYFGPGTRLTVL.

The gene calls are TRBV4-3 and TRBJ1-5; D possibly corresponds to TRBD1 (5 bases). In germline, CDR1 is LGHNA, CDR2 YSLEER. This CDR3 is built from 16 residues. V gave up 1 base and J gave up 6 bases, with 16 bases separating them. CDR3: CASSQVWGQGGQPQHF. The CDR3 DNA reads TGCGCCAGCAGCCAAGTCTGGGGCCAGGGAGGTCAGCCCCAGCATTTT.

The chain links TRBV28 to TRBJ2-6; TRBD1 agrees at 9 bases. Looked up from germline, CDR1 is MDHEN and CDR2 is SYDVKM. This CDR3 is 17 amino acids long. Unmatched junction bases numbered 6, after V lost 4 bases and J lost 2 bases. The CDR3 here is CASSSGQGQTGANVLTF. The CDR3 DNA reads as TGTGCCAGCAGTTCCGGACAGGGGCAGACTGGGGCCAACGTCCTGACTTTC. The complete variable domain, with remaining parts taken from reference TRBV28 and TRBJ2-6, reads DVKVTQSSRYLVKRTGEKVFLECVQDMDHENMFWYRQDPGLGLRLIYFSYDVKMKEKGDIPEGYSVSREKKERFSLILESASTNQTSMYLCASSSGQGQTGANVLTFGAGSRLTVL.

This sequence joins TRBV19 and TRBJ2-3; no reliable D call. V was cut by 5 bases and J by 4 bases, with 10 bases left in between. The CDR3 is 13 amino acids. In germline, CDR1 is LNHDA, CDR2 SQIVND (reference sequence). The CDR3 is CASSLVGADTQYF. The CDR3 DNA reads TGTGCCAGTAGTTTAGTCGGAGCAGATACGCAGTATTTT. Full variable domain (outside the CDR3, taken from reference TRBV19 and TRBJ2-3): DGGITQSPKYLFRKEGQNVTLSCEQNLNHDAMYWYRQDPGQGLRLIYYSQIVNDFQKGDIAEGYSVSREKKESFPLTVTSAQKNPTAFYLCASSLVGADTQYFGPGTRLTVL.

This chain connects TRBV5-1 to TRBJ1-2; no clear D gene. This CDR3 has 15 amino acids. V was shortened by 1 base and J by 4 bases, with 14 bases between the two germline ends. Looked up from germline, CDR1 is SGHRS and CDR2 is YFSETQ. CDR3 protein: CASSLSPGVSYGYTF. The CDR3 nucleotides are TGCGCCAGCAGCTTGAGTCCCGGGGTTAGCTATGGCTACACCTTC.

The chain carries TRBV5-1 and TRBJ2-5, with 11 bases that match TRBD2. Trimming at V came to 5 bases and at J to 2 bases, leaving 5 bases not matched to a gene. Per the germline V gene, CDR1 is SGHRS and CDR2 is YFSETQ. This CDR3 comprises 15 residues. This CDR3 is CASSSGTSGQETQYF. The CDR3 coding sequence is TGCGCCAGCAGTTCCGGGACTAGCGGACAAGAGACCCAGTACTTC.

The chain uses TRBV28 and TRBJ1-5, with TRBD1 matching over 8 bases. V lost 3 bases, J lost 0 bases, and 13 bases stayed unmatched. This CDR3 is 19 amino acids long. In germline, CDR1 is MDHEN, CDR2 SYDVKM. The CDR3 nucleotides read TGTGCCAGCAGTTTCGGACAGGGAACCCAAATGTATAGCAATCAGCCCCAGCATTTT. It is translated as CASSFGQGTQMYSNQPQHF.

This chain links TRBV6-1 with TRBJ1-3; D gene unclear. V was clipped by 2 bases and J by 0 bases, with 8 bases between them. The CDR3 has 15 amino acids. CDR1 is MNHNS, CDR2 SASEGT, per germline. The CDR3 nucleotides read TGTGCCAGCAGTGAATATACAGCCTCTGGAAACACCATATATTTT. As protein: CASSEYTASGNTIYF.